What follows are 11 T cell receptor beta chains derived from one specimen sequenced in a study of neurological immune-mediated disorders. One entry per CDR3 protein results from TCRdb running MiXCR on the 5' RACE reads. This sample has 60,000 to 90,000 distinct CDR3 sequences, with 10% to 13% found just once. The time point here: longitudinal time-point 1 (baseline). Sequenced: PBMCs. These receptors were collected from a man between 25 and 39 years old in good health.

This clonotype was counted ten times or more. J is TRBJ2-1 and V is TRBV24-1; 7 bases map to TRBD2. With V trimmed by 1 base and J by 9 bases, 11 bases remained unmatched. The germline CDR1 and CDR2 sequences are KGHDR and SFDVKD. The CDR3 totals 16 residues. The CDR3 DNA reads as TGTGCCACCAGTGATTTAGGAAAGGGAGGGTTCCTTGAGCAGTTCTTC. Translating gives CATSDLGKGGFLEQFF.

The sample holds many counts of this clonotype. The rearrangement joins TRBV5-1 to TRBJ2-3, with D possibly matching TRBD2 (6 bases). The V end was cut by 7 bases, the J end by 0 bases, with 15 bases between. This CDR3 is built from 15 residues. From germline, CDR1 is SGHRS and CDR2 YFSETQ. CDR3 region: CASHPTSGSTDTQYF. DNA for the CDR3: TGCGCCAGCCATCCCACGAGCGGGAGCACAGATACGCAGTATTTT.

Note on this clonotype: The junction differs from germline at one of its ends, possibly a read error. The genes are TRBV3-1 and TRBJ2-1, with 7 bases that match TRBD2. This CDR3 contains 15 residues. The germline gives CDR1 LGHDT, CDR2 YNNKEL (reference sequence). This CDR3 reads CASSQDPTSQNDQFF. The CDR3 bases are TGTGCCAGCAGCCAAGATCCGACTAGCCAGAATGACCAGTTCTTC.

This clonotype has a count of ten or more. The chain links TRBV20-1 to TRBJ1-1, with 7 nucleotides matching TRBD1. The germline V gene encodes CDR1 DFQATT and CDR2 SNEGSKA (reference sequence). This CDR3 has 16 residues. V lost 2 bases to trimming and J lost 1 base; unmatched junction nucleotides: 10. DNA for the CDR3: TGCAGTGCTAGATCCCTCTTACAGGGGCCGAACACTGAAGCTTTCTTT. It yields the protein CSARSLLQGPNTEAFF.

This clonotype was observed at least ten times. The chain links TRBV12-3 or TRBV12-4 to TRBJ2-3; D possibly corresponds to TRBD2 (5 bases). Trimming cost V 4 bases and J 6 bases, with 14 bases left between them. The CDR3 is made up of 14 amino acids. The CDR3 DNA is TGTGCCAGCAGTTATGTCCTTCAGCGGGATACGCAGTATTTT. Translating gives CASSYVLQRDTQYF.

Ten or more counts support this clonotype. The chain employs TRBV28 and TRBJ2-7; D is undetermined. The V gene lost 5 bases and the J gene lost 2 bases, with 16 bases spanning the gap. CDR3 length equals 15 residues. Germline CDR1 reads MDHEN; CDR2 reads SYDVKM. The CDR3 is CASSAGRSIPYEQYF. CDR3 in DNA: TGTGCCAGCAGTGCAGGACGGTCCATTCCCTACGAGCAGTACTTC.

This clonotype came up many times. J is TRBJ2-1 and V is TRBV5-1; D might be TRBD1 (6 bases). Germline CDR1 is SGHRS and CDR2 is YFSETQ. This CDR3 region has 14 residues. V lost 0 bases to trimming and J lost 8 bases, with 12 bases between them. The CDR3 nucleotides are TGCGCCAGCAGCTTGGTCCAGCCAGGGGATGAGCAGTTCTTC. This sequence encodes CASSLVQPGDEQFF.

This clonotype was recorded at least ten times. This rearrangement joins TRBV20-1 to TRBJ2-6; unclear D gene. Germline V CDR1 and CDR2: DFQATT, SNEGSKA (reference sequence). This CDR3 spans 14 amino acids. V was trimmed by 6 bases and J by 2 bases, leaving 11 bases between them. CDR3 protein: CSAREDAGANVLTF. The CDR3 bases are TGCAGTGCCCGAGAGGACGCTGGGGCCAACGTCCTGACTTTC.

This clonotype was counted at least ten times. The V gene is TRBV5-1, the J gene TRBJ2-7, with D unresolved. The V gene lost 4 bases and the J gene lost 3 bases, with 8 bases spanning the gap. The CDR3 is 12 amino acids. Germline V gene sequence: CDR1 SGHRS, CDR2 YFSETQ. The CDR3 is CASSPGYYEQYF. Here the CDR3 DNA reads TGCGCCAGCAGCCCCGGCTACTACGAGCAGTACTTC.

This clonotype has ten or more counts. The chain combines TRBV29-1 with TRBJ1-1, with 7 bases that match TRBD1. This CDR3 has 10 residues. J gave up 8 bases and V 6 bases, and 3 bases lay outside the gene matches. Germline CDR1 SQVTM, CDR2 ANQGSEA. CDR3: CSVLTGEAFF. The CDR3, as DNA: TGCAGCGTACTGACAGGGGAAGCTTTCTTT. Supplemented by reference TRBV29-1 and TRBJ1-1, the full variable domain reads SAVISQKPSRDICQRGTSLTIQCQVDSQVTMMFWYRQQPGQSLTLIATANQGSEATYESGFVIDKFPISRPNLTFSTLTVSNMSPEDSSIYLCSVLTGEAFFGQGTRLTVV.

This clonotype was observed at least ten times. The rearrangement uses TRBV5-5 and TRBJ2-7, with D possibly TRBD1 on 6 matching bases. Trimming removed 4 bases at V and 2 bases at J, with 16 bases between. Germline V gene data show CDR1 as SGHKS and CDR2 as YYEKEE (reference sequence). The CDR3 has 15 residues. CDR3 protein: CASSTSGALTYEQYF. The CDR3 bases are TGTGCCAGCAGCACCTCAGGGGCGTTGACCTACGAGCAGTACTTC.